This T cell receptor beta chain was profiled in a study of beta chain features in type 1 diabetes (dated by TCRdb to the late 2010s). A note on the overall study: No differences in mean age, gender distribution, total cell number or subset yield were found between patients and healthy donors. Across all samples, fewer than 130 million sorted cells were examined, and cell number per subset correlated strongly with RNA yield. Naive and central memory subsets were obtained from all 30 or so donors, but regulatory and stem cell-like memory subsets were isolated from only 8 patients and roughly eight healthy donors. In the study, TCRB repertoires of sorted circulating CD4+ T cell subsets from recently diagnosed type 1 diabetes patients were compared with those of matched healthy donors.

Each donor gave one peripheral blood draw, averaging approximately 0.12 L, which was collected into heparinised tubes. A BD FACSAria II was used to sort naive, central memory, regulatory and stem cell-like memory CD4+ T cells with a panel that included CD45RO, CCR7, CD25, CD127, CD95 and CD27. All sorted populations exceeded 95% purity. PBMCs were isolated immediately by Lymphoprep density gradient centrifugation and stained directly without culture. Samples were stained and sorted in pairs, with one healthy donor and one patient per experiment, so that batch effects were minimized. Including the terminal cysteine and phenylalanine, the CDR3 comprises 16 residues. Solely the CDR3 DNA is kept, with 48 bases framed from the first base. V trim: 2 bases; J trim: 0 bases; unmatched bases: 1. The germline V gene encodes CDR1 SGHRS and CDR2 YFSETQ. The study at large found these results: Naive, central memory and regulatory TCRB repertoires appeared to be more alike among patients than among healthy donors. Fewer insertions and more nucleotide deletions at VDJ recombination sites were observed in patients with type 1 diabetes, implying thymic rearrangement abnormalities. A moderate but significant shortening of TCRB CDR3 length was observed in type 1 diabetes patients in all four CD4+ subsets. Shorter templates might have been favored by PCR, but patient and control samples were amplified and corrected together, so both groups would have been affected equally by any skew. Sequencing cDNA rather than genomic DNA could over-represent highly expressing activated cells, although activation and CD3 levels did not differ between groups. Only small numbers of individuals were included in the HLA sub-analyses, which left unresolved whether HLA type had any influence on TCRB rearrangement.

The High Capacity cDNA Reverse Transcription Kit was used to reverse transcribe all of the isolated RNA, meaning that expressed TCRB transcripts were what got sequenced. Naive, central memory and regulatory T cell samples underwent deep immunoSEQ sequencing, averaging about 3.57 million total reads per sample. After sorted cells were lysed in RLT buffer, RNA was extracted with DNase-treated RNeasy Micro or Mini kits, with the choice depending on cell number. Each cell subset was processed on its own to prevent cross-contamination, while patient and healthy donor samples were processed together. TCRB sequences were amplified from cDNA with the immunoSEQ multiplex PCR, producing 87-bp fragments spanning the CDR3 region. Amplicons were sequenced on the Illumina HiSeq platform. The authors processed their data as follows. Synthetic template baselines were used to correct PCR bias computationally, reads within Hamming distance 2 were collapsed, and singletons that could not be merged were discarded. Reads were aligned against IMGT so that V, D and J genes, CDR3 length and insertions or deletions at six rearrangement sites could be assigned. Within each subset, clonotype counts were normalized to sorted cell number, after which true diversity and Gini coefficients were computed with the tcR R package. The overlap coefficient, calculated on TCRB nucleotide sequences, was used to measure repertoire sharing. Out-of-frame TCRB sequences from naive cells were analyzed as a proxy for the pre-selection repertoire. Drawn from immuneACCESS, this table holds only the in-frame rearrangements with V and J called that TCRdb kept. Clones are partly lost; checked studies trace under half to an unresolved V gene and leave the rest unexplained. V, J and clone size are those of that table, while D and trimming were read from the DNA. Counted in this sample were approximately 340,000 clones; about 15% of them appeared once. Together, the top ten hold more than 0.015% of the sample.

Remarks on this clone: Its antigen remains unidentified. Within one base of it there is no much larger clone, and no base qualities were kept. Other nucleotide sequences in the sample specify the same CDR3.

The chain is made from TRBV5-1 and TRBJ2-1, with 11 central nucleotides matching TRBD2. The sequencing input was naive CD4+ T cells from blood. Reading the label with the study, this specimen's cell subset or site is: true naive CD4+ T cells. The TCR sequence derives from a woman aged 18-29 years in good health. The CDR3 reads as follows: CASSLTSGSSYNEQFF. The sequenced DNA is TGCGCCAGCAGCTTAACTAGCGGGAGCTCCTACAATGAGCAGTTCTTC. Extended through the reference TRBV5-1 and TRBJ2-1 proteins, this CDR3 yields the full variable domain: KAGVTQTPRYLIKTRGQQVTLSCSPISGHRSVSWYQQTPGQGLQFLFEYFSETQRNKGNFPGRFSGRQFSNSRSEMNVSTLELGDSALYLCASSLTSGSSYNEQFFGPGTRLTVL.